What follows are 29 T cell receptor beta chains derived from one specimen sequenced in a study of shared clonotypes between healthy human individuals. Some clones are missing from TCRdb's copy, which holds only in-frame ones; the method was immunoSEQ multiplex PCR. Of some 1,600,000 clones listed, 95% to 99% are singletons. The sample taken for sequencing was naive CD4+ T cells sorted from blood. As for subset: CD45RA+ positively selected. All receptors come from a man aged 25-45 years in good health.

The CDR3 nucleotides read TGTGCCAGCAGCTCACCGGGACTAGCGGGAGAAGGGGATTACAATGAGCAGTTCTTC. Residues: CASSSPGLAGEGDYNEQFF. J is TRBJ2-1 and V is TRBV7-9; 14 bases are a match to TRBD2. The CDR3 has 19 residues. J was trimmed by 4 bases and V by 4 bases; bases with no gene match: 12. CDR1 and CDR2 from the germline V gene are SEHNR and FQNEAQ (reference sequence).

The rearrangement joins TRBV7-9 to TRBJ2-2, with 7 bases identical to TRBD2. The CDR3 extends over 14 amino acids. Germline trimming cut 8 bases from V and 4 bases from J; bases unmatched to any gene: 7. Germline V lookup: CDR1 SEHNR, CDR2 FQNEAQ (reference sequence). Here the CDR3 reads CASGEGPRTGELFF. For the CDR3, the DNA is TGTGCCAGCGGGGAGGGTCCTCGCACCGGGGAGCTGTTTTTT. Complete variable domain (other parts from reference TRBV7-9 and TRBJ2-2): DTGVSQNPRHKITKRGQNVTFRCDPISEHNRLYWYRQTLGQGPEFLTYFQNEAQLEKSRLLSDRFSAERPKGSFSTLEIQRTEQGDSAMYLCASGEGPRTGELFFGEGSRLTVL.

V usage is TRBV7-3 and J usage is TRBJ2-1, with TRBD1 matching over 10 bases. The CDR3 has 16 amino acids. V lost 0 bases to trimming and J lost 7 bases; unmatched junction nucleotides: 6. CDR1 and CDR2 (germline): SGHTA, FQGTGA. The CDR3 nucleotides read TGTGCCAGCAGCTTAACAGGGGGACAGGGGAAAAATGAGCAGTTCTTC. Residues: CASSLTGGQGKNEQFF.

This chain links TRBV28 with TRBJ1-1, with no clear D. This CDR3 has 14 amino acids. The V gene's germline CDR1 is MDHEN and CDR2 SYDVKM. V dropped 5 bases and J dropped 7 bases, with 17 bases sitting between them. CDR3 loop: CASSTNSGPYEAFF. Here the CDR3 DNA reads TGTGCCAGCAGTACCAACAGCGGACCGTATGAAGCTTTCTTT.

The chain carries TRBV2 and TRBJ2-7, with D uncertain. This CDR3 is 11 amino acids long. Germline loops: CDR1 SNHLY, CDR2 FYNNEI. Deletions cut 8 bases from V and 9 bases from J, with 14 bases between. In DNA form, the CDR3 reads TGTGCCAGCCGCTATGAAAGGTGGCAGTACTTC. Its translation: CASRYERWQYF.

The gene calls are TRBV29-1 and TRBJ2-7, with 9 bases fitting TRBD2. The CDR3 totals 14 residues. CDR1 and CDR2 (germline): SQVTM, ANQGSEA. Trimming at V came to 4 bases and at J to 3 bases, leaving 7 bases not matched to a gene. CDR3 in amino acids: CSVVGLAGIYEQYF. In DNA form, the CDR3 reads TGCAGCGTTGTAGGCCTAGCGGGGATCTACGAGCAGTACTTC.

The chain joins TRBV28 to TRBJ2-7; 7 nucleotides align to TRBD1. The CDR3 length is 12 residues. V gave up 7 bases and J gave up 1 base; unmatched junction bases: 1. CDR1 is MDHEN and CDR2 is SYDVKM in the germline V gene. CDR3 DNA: TGTGCCAGCATGGACAGGTCCTACGAGCAGTACTTC. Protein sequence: CASMDRSYEQYF.

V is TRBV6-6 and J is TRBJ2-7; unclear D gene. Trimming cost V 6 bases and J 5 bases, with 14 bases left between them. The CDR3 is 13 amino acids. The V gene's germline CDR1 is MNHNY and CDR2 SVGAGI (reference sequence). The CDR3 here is CASSLPQAHEQYF. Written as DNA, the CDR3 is TGTGCCAGCAGCTTACCGCAGGCCCACGAGCAGTACTTC.

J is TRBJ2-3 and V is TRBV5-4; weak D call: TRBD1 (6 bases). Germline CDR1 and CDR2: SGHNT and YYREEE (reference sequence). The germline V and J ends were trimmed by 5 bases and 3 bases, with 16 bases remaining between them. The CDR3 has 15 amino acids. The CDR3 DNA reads TGTGCCAGCAGACAAACAGGGCGTGGTACAGATACGCAGTATTTT. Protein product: CASRQTGRGTDTQYF. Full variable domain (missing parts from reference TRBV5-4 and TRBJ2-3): ETGVTQSPTHLIKTRGQQVTLRCSSQSGHNTVSWYQQALGQGPQFIFQYYREEENGRGNFPPRFSGLQFPNYSSELNVNALELDDSALYLCASRQTGRGTDTQYFGPGTRLTVL.

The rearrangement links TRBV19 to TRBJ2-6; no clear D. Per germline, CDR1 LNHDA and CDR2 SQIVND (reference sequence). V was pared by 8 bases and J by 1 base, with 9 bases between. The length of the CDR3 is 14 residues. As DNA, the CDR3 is TGTGCCAGTCGAGAGGCGTCTGGGGCCAACGTCCTGACTTTC. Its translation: CASREASGANVLTF.

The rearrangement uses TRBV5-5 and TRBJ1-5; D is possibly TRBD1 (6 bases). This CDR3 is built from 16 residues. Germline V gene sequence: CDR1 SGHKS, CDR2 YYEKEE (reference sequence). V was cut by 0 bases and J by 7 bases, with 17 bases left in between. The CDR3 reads CASSLGAGGPRQPQHF. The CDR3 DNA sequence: TGTGCCAGCAGCTTGGGGGCCGGGGGGCCGAGGCAGCCCCAGCATTTT.

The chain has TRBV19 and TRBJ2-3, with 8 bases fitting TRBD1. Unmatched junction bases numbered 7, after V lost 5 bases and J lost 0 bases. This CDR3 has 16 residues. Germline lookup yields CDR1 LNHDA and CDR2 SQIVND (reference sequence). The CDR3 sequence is CASSAGQGGSTDTQYF. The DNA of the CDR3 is TGTGCCAGTAGTGCCGGACAGGGAGGAAGCACAGATACGCAGTATTTT.

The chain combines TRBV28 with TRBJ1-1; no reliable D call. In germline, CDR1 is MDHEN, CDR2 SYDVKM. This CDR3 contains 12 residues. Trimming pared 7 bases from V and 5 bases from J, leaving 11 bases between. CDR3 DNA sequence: TGTGCCAGCAAAGGACCCGGGACTGAAGCTTTCTTT. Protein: CASKGPGTEAFF.

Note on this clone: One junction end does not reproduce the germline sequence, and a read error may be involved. CDR3 in amino acids: CARSLCWDRVLF. The CDR3 DNA reads TGTGCCAGAAGCTTGTGTTGGGACCGCGTACTCTTC. This chain connects TRBV5-8 to TRBJ2-7; tentatively, D is TRBD1 or TRBD2 (5 bases each). Germline loops: CDR1 SGHTS, CDR2 YDEGEE. CDR3 length equals 12 residues.

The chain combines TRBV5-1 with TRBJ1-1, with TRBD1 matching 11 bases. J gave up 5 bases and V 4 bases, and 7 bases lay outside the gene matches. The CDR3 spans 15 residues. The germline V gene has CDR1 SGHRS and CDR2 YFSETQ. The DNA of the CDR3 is TGCGCCAGCAGCCCTGGGACAGGGGGTGGAACTGAAGCTTTCTTT. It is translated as CASSPGTGGGTEAFF.

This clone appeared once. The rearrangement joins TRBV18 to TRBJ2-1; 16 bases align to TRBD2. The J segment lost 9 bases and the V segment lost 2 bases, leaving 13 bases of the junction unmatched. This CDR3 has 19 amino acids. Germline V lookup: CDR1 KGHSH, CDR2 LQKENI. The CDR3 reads CASSPWGLAGGSSEGEQFF. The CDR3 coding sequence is TGTGCCAGCTCACCATGGGGACTAGCGGGAGGGTCCTCGGAGGGTGAGCAGTTCTTC.

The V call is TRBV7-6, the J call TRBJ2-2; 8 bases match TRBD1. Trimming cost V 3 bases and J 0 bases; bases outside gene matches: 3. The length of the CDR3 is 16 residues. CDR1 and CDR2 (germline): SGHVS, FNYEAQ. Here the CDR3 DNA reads TGTGCCAGCAGCTTTATACAGGGGGCGAACACCGGGGAGCTGTTTTTT. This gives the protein CASSFIQGANTGELFF.

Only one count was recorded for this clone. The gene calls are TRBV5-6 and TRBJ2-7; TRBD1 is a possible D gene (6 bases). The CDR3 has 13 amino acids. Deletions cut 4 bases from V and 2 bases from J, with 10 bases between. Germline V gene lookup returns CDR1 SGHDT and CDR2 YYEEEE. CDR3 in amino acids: CASSTDRAYEQYF. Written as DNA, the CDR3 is TGTGCCAGCAGCACGGACAGAGCCTACGAGCAGTACTTC.

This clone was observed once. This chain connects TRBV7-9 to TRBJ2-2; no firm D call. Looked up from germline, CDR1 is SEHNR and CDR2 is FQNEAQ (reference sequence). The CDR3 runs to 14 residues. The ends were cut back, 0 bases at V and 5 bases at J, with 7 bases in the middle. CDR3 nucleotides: TGTGCCAGCAGCTTAGCCCTATTGACCGGGGAGCTGTTTTTT. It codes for CASSLALLTGELFF.

The CDR3 loop reads CASEGGNQPQHF. CDR3 bases: TGTGCCAGCGAGGGGGGGAATCAGCCCCAGCATTTT. The V gene is TRBV28, the J gene TRBJ1-5, with a weak D call TRBD1 (6 bases). The V end lost 8 bases, the J end lost 4 bases, and 9 bases lay between the germline ends. CDR3 length: 12 amino acids. CDR1 and CDR2 from the germline V gene are MDHEN and SYDVKM.

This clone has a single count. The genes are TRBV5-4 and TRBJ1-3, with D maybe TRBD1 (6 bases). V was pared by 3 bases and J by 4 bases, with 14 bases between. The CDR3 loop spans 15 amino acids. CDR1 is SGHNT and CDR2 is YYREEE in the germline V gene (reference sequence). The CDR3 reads CASSWKTGRGNTIYF. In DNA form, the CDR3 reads TGTGCCAGCAGCTGGAAGACAGGACGGGGAAACACCATATATTTT.

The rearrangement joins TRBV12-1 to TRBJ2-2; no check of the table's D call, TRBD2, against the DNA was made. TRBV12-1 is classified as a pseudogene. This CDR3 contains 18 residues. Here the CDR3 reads CASSFRLAGDRDTGELFF. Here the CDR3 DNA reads TGTGCCAGCAGCTTTAGACTAGCGGGAGATAGGGACACCGGGGAGCTGTTTTTT.

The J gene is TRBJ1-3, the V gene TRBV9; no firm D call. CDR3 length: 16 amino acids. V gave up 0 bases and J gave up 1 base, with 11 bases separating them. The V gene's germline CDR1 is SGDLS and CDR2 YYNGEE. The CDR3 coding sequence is TGTGCCAGCAGCGTAGCGGGTGCGGGATCTGGAAACACCATATATTTT. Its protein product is CASSVAGAGSGNTIYF.

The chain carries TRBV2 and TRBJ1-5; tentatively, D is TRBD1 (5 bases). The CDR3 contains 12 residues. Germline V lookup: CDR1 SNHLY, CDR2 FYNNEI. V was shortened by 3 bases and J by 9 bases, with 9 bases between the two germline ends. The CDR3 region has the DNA TGTGCCAGCAGTGACGGGGCTCGGCCCCAGCATTTT. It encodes CASSDGARPQHF.

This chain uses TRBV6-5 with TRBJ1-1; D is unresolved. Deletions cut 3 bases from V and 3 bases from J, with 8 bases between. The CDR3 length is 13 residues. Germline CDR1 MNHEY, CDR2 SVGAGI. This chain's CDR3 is CASSYTAYTEAFF. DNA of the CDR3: TGTGCCAGCAGTTATACGGCGTACACTGAAGCTTTCTTT.

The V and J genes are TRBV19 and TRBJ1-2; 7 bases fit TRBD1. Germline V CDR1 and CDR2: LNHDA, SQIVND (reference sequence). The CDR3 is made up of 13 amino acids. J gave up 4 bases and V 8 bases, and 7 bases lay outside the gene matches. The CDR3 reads CASLPGGAYGYTF. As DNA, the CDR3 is TGTGCCAGTCTCCCAGGGGGAGCCTATGGCTACACCTTC.

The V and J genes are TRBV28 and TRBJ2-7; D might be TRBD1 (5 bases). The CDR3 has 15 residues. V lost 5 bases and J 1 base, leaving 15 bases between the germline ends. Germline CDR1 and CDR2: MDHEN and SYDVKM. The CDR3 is CASSQPQGLSYEQYF. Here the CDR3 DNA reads TGTGCCAGCAGTCAACCTCAGGGTCTGTCCTACGAGCAGTACTTC.

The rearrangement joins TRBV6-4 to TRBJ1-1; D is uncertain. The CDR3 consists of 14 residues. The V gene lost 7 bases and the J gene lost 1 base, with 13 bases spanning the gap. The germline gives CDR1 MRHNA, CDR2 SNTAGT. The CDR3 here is CASIGGYWNTEAFF. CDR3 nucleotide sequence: TGTGCCAGCATCGGCGGATACTGGAACACTGAAGCTTTCTTT.

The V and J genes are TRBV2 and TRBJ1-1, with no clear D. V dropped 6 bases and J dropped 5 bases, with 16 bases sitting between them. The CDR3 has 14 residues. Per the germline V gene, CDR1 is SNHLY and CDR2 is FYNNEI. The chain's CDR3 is CASSPTGQKTEAFF. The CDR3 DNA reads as TGTGCCAGCAGCCCTACTGGGCAGAAGACTGAAGCTTTCTTT.